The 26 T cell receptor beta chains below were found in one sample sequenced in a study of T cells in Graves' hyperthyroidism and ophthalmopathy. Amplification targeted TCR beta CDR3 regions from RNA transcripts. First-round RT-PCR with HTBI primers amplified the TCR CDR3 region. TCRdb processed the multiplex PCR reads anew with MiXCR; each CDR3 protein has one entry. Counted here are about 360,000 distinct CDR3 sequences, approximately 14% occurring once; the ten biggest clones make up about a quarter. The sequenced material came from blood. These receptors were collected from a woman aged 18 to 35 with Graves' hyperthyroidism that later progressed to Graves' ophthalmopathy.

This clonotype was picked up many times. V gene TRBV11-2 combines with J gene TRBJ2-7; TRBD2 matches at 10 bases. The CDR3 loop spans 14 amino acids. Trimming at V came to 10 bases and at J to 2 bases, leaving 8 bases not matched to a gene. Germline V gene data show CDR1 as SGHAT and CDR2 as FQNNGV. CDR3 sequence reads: CAIRPSGRPYEQYF. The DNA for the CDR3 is TGTGCCATCAGACCTAGCGGGAGACCCTACGAGCAGTACTTC.

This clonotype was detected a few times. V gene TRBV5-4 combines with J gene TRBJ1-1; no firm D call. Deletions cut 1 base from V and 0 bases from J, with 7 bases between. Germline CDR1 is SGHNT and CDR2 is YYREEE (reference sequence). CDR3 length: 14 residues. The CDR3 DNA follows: TGTGCCAGCAGCTTGTTCCCACTGAACACTGAAGCTTTCTTT. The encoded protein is CASSLFPLNTEAFF.

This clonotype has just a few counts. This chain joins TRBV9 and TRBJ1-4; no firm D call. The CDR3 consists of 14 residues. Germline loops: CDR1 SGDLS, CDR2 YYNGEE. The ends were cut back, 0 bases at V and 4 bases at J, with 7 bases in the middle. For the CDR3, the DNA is TGTGCCAGCAGCGTAGGCGGAATTAATGAAAAACTGTTTTTT. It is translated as CASSVGGINEKLFF.

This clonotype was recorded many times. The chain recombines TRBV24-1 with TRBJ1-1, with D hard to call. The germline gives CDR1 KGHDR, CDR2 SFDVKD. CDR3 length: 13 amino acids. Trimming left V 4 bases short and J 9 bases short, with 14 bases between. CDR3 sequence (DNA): TGTGCCACCAGTGACCCCTTCGGCGAAAAAGCTTTCTTT. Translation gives CATSDPFGEKAFF.

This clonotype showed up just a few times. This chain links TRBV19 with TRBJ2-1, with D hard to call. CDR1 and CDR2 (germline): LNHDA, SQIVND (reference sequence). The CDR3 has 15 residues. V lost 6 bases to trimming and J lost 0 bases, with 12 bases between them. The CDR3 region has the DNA TGTGCCAGTAGGAGAGAGAGTAACTCCTACAATGAGCAGTTCTTC. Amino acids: CASRRESNSYNEQFF.

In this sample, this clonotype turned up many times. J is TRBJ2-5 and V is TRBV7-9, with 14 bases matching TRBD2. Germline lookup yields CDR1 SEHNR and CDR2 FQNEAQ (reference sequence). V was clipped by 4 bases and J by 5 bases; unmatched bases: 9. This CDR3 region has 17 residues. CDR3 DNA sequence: TGTGCCAGCAGCTCAGGGACTAGCGGGAGTTTTTCGGAGACCCAGTACTTC. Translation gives CASSSGTSGSFSETQYF.

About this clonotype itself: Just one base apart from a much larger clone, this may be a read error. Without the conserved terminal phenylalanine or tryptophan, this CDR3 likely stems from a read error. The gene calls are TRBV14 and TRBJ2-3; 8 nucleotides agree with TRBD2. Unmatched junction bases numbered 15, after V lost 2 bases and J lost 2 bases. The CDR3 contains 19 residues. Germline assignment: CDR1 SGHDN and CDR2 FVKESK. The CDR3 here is CASSQKGRTSGTLTDTQYS. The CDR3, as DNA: TGTGCCAGCAGCCAAAAGGGTCGTACTAGCGGAACCCTCACAGATACGCAGTATTCT.

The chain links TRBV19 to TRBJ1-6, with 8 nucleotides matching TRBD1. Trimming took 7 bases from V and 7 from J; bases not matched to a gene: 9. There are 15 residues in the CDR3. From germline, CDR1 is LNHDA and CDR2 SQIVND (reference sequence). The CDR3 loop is CASTIGQGGNSPLHF. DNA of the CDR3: TGTGCCAGTACCATAGGACAGGGAGGGAATTCACCCCTCCACTTT.

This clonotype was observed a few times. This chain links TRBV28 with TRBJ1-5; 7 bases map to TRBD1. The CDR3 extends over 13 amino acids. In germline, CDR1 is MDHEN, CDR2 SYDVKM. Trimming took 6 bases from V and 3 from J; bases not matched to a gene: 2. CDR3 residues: CASRQGVNQPQHF. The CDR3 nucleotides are TGTGCCAGCAGGCAGGGGGTCAATCAGCCCCAGCATTTT.

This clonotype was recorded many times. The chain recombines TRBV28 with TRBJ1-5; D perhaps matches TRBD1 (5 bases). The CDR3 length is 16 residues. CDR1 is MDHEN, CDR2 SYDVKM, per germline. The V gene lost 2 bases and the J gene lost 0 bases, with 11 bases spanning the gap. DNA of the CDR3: TGTGCCAGCAGTTTACCTACCGGGGGTAGCAATCAGCCCCAGCATTTT. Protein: CASSLPTGGSNQPQHF.

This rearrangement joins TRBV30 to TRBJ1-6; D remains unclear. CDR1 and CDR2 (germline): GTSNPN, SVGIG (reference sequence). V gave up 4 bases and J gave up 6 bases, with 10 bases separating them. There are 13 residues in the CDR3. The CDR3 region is CAWTSGFNSPLHF. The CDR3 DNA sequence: TGTGCCTGGACTTCAGGATTTAATTCACCCCTCCACTTT.

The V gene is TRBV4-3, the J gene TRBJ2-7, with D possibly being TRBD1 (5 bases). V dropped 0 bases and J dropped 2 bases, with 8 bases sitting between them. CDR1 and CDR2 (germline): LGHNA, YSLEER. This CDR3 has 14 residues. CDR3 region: CASSQDTGAYEQYF. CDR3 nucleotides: TGCGCCAGCAGCCAAGATACAGGAGCCTACGAGCAGTACTTC.

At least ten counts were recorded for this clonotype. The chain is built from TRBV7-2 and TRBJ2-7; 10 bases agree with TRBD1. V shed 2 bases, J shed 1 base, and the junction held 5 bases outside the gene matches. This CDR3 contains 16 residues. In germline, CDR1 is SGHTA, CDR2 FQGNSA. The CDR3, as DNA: TGTGCCAGCAGCTTACCCGGGACAGGGGCTTCCTACGAGCAGTACTTC. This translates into CASSLPGTGASYEQYF.

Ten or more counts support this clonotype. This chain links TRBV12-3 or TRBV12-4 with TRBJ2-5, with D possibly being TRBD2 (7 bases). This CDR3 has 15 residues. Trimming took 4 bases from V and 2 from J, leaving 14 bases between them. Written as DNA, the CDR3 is TGTGCCAGCAGTTGGGGGGGCGGGGGACAAGAGACCCAGTACTTC. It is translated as CASSWGGGGQETQYF.

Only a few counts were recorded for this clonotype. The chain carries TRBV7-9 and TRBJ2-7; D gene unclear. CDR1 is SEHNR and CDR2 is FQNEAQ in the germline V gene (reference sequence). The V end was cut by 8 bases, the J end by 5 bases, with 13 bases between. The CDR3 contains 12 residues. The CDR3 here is CASGTTWDEQYF. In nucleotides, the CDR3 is TGTGCCAGCGGCACGACTTGGGACGAGCAGTACTTC.

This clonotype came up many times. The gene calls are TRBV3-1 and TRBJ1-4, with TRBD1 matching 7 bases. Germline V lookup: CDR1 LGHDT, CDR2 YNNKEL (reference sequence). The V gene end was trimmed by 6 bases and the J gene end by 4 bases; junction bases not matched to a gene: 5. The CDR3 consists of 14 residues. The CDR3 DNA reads TGTGCCAGCAGGGGGGACAGAGTTAATGAAAAACTGTTTTTT. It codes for CASRGDRVNEKLFF.

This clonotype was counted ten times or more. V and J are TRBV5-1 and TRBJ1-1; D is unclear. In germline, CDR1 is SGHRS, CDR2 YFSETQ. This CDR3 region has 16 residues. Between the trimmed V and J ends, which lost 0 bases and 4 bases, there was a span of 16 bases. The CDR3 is CASSLVGQSSGTEAFF. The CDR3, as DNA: TGCGCCAGCAGCTTGGTAGGTCAGTCAAGCGGCACTGAAGCTTTCTTT. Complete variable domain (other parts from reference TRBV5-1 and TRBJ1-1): KAGVTQTPRYLIKTRGQQVTLSCSPISGHRSVSWYQQTPGQGLQFLFEYFSETQRNKGNFPGRFSGRQFSNSRSEMNVSTLELGDSALYLCASSLVGQSSGTEAFFGQGTRLTVV.

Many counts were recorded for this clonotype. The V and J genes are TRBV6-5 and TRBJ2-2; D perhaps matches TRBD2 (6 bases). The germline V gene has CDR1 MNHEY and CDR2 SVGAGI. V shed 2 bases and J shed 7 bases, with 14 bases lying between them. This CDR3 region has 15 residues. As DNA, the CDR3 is TGTGCCAGCAGTTACGACGGGGCGCGGGGCGGGGAGCTGTTTTTT. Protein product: CASSYDGARGGELFF.

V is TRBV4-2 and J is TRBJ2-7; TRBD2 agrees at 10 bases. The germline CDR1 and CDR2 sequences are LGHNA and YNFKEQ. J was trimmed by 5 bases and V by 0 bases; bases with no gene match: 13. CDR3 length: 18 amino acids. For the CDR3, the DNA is TGTGCCAGCAGCCAAGAATGGCTCGCTAGCGGGAGACTGGACGAGCAGTACTTC. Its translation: CASSQEWLASGRLDEQYF.

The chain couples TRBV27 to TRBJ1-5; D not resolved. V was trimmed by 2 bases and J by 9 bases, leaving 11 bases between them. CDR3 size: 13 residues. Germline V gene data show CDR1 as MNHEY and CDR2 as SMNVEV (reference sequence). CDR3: CASSLAGKGPQHF. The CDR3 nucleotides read TGTGCCAGCAGTTTAGCGGGGAAAGGGCCCCAGCATTTT.

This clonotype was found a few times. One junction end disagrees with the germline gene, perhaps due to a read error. The CDR3 loop is CASSVMQGRWGNF. In DNA, the CDR3 is TGTGCCAGCAGCGTAATGCAGGGAAGATGGGGAAACTTC. The rearrangement joins TRBV9 to TRBJ2-5, with a tentative D call TRBD1 (5 bases). Germline CDR1 is SGDLS and CDR2 is YYNGEE. The CDR3 runs to 13 residues.

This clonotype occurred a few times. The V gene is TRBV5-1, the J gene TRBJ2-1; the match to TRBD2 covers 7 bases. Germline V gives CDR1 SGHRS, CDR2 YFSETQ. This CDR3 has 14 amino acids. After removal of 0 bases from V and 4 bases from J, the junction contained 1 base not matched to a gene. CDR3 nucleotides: TGCGCCAGCAGCTTGGCTAGCGGATACAATGAGCAGTTCTTC. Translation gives CASSLASGYNEQFF.

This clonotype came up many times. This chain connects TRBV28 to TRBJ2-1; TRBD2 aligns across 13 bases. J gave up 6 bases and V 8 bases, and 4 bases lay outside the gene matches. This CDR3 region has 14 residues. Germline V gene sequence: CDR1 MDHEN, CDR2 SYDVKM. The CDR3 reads CASGGLAGINEQFF. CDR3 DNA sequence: TGTGCCAGCGGGGGACTAGCGGGAATCAATGAGCAGTTCTTC.

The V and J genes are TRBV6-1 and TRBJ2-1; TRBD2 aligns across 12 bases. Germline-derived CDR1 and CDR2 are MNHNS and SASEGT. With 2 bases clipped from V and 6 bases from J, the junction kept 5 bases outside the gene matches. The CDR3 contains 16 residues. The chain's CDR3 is CASSEYRGLAGNEQFF. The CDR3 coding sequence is TGTGCCAGCAGTGAATACAGGGGACTAGCGGGCAATGAGCAGTTCTTC.

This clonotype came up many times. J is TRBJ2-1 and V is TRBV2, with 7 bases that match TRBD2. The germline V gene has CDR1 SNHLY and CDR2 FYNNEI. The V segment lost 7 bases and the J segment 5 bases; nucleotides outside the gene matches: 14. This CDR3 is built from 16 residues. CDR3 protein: CASTQTSAGSNNEQFF. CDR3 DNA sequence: TGTGCCAGCACTCAGACCTCAGCGGGAAGCAACAATGAGCAGTTCTTC.

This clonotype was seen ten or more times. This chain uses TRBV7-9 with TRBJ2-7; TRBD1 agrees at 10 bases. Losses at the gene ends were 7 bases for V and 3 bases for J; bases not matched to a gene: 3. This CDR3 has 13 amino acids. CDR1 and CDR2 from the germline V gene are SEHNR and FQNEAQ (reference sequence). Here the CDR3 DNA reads TGTGCCAGCACCGGACAGGGGGTCTACGAGCAGTACTTC. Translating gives CASTGQGVYEQYF.